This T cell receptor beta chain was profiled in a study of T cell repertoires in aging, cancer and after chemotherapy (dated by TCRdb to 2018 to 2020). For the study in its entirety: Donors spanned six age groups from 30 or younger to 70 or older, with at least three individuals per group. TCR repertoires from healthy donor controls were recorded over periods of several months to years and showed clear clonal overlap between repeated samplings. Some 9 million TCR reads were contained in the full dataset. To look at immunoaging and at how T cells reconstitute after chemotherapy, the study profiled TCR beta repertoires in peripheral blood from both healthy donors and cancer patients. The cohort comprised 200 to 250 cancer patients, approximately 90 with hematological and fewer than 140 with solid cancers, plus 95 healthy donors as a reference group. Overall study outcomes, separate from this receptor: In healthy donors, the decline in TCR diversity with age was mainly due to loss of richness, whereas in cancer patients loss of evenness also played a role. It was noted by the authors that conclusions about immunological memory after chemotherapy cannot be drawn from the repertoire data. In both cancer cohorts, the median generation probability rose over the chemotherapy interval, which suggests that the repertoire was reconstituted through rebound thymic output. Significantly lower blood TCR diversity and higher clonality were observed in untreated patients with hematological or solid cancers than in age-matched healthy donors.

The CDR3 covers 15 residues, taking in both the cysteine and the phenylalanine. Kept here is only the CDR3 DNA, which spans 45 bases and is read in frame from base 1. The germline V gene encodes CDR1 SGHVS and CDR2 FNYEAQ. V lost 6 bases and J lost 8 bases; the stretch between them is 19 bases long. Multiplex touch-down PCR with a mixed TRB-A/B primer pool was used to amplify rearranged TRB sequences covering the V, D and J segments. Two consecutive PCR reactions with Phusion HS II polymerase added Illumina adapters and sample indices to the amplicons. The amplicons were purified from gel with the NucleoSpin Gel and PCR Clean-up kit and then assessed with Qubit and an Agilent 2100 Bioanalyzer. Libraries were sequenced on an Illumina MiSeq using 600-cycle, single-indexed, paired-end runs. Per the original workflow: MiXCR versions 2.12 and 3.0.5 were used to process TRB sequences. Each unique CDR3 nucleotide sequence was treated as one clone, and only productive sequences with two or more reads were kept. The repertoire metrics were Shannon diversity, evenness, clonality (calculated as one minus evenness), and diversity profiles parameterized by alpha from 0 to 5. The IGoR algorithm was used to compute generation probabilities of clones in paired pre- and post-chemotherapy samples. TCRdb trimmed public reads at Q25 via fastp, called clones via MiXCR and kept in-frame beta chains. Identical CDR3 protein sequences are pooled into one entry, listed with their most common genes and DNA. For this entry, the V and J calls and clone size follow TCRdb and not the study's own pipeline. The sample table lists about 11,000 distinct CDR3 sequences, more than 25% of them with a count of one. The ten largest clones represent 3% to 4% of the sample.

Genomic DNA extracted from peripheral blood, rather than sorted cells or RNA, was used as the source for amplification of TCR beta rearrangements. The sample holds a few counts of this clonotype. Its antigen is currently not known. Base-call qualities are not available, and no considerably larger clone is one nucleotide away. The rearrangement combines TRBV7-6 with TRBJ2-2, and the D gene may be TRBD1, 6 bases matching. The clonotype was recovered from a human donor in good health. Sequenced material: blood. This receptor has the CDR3 CASSYLTGFGGELFF. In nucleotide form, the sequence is TGTGCCAGCAGTTACCTAACAGGGTTTGGTGGGGAGCTGTTTTTT.